Below, 9 T cell receptor beta chains from the same sample are listed, as sequenced in a study of T cell responses to AZD1222 COVID-19 vaccine. The repertoire was sequenced with immunoSEQ multiplex PCR; TCRdb's copy has only in-frame clones and lacks some. The sample records approximately 110,000 clones, about 85% being singletons. Material: peripheral blood, obtained 28 days after the second AZD1222 dose. These receptors came from an adult who received the AZD1222 COVID-19 vaccine.

Concerning this clone: The same CDR3 arises from other DNA sequences in this sample as well. The genes are TRBV28 and TRBJ1-2, with 10 bases fitting TRBD1. CDR1 and CDR2 (germline): MDHEN, SYDVKM. The CDR3 loop spans 15 amino acids. Germline trimming cut 2 bases from V and 7 bases from J; bases unmatched to any gene: 7. The CDR3 bases are TGTGCCAGCAGTTTACTGCCGGGACAGGGGTTTGGCTACACCTTC. Its protein product is CASSLLPGQGFGYTF.

V gene TRBV28 combines with J gene TRBJ2-1; 10 bases are shared with TRBD2. This CDR3 has 14 amino acids. Germline V lookup: CDR1 MDHEN, CDR2 SYDVKM. Unmatched junction bases numbered 8, after V lost 7 bases and J lost 8 bases. Here the CDR3 reads CASNPGLAIDEQFF. CDR3 sequence (DNA): TGTGCCAGCAACCCGGGACTAGCGATAGATGAGCAGTTCTTC.

This chain links TRBV6-5 with TRBJ1-5; no clear D. Germline V gene data show CDR1 as MNHEY and CDR2 as SVGAGI. This CDR3 spans 14 amino acids. V lost 4 bases and J lost 7, with 14 bases in between. CDR3 in amino acids: CASSSGSFGQPQHF. The CDR3 DNA reads as TGTGCCAGCAGTTCCGGGTCATTCGGGCAGCCCCAGCATTTT.

This chain joins TRBV30 and TRBJ1-1; 10 positions match TRBD1. The length of the CDR3 is 14 residues. Trimming removed 7 bases from V and 3 bases from J; junction bases left unmatched: 8. Germline values: CDR1 GTSNPN, CDR2 SVGIG (reference sequence). CDR3 loop: CAFKLTGGYTEAFF. CDR3 DNA: TGTGCCTTCAAGTTGACAGGGGGCTACACTGAAGCTTTCTTT.

This chain connects TRBV9 to TRBJ2-7; D might be TRBD1 (6 bases). V lost 0 bases and J lost 0, with 7 bases in between. CDR1 and CDR2 (germline): SGDLS, YYNGEE. CDR3 length: 14 residues. Here the CDR3 DNA reads TGTGCCAGCAGCGTAGTGGGGGCCTCCTACGAGCAGTACTTC. Its protein product is CASSVVGASYEQYF.

The chain has TRBV21-1 and TRBJ2-1; the listed D gene, TRBD1, was not tested against the DNA. TRBV21-1 is reported as a pseudogene. The CDR3 sequence is 18 residues long. The chain's CDR3 is CASSPQGTSRITNNEQFF. CDR3 sequence (DNA): TGTGCCAGCAGCCCACAGGGAACGTCGAGGATAACCAACAATGAGCAGTTCTTC.

The gene calls are TRBV3-1 (or the pseudogene TRBV3-2) and TRBJ2-1, with D possibly TRBD1 on 7 matching bases. The germline V and J ends were trimmed by 5 bases and 3 bases, with 14 bases remaining between them. In germline, CDR1 is LGHDT, CDR2 YNNKEL (reference sequence). This CDR3 is 15 amino acids long. The CDR3 DNA is TGTGCCAGCAGCAGCCAGGGGGGCGTCTACAATGAGCAGTTCTTC. Translation: CASSSQGGVYNEQFF.

The chain employs TRBV28 and TRBJ1-2; the D is unclear. V shed 4 bases and J shed 6 bases, with 12 bases lying between them. CDR1 and CDR2 from the germline V gene are MDHEN and SYDVKM. This CDR3 spans 13 amino acids. The CDR3 DNA reads TGTGCCAGCAGTTGGCTGCCAGAGCATGGCTACACCTTC. Translation: CASSWLPEHGYTF.

V usage is TRBV10-3 and J usage is TRBJ2-3; 8 bases line up with TRBD2. Germline assignment: CDR1 ENHRY and CDR2 SYGVKD. The ends lost 4 bases at V and 0 bases at J; junction bases unmatched: 9. The CDR3 covers 17 residues. DNA of the CDR3: TGTGCCATCAGTGGCCAAGGGAGCGGGAGAAGCACAGATACGCAGTATTTT. Amino acid sequence: CAISGQGSGRSTDTQYF.